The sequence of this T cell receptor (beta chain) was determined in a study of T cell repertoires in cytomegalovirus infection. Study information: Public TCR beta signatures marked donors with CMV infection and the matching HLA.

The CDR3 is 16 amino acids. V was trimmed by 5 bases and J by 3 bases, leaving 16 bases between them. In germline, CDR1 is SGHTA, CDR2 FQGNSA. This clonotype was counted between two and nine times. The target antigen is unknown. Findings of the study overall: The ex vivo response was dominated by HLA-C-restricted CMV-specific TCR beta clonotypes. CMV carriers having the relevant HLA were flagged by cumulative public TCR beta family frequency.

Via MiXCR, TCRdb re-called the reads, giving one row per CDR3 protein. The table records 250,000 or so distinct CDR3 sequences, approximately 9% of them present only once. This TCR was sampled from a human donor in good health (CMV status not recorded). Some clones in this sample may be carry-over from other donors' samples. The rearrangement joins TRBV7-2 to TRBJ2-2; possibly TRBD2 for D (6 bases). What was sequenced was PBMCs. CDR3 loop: CASSGGKHIYTGELFF. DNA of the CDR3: TGTGCCAGCAGCGGAGGGAAACATATCTACACCGGGGAGCTGTTTTTT.